The rows below give T cell receptor beta chains drawn from one sample of a study of response to subunit inactivated influenza vaccine. One entry per CDR3 protein, called by TCRdb with MiXCR from the RT-PCR reads. This table has a few hundred thousand distinct CDR3 sequences, around 11% appearing once. The same data also contributed to another study, on T cells expressing NK-cell markers.

The source material was PBMCs from blood, sampled on the day of vaccination. These TCRs come from a man aged 45-60 years who received an inactivated influenza vaccine. Both conserved end residues are part of each CDR3. A D gene is named only where the DNA matches it firmly. Size is stated for part of the rows, as once, few or many counts, or as a class when the clone is expanded.

TRBV28,NA,TRBJ2-1,few,CASSRDSLGDEQFF,TGTGCCAGCAGCAGGGACTCCCTCGGAGATGAGCAGTTCTTC
TRBV6-2/TRBV6-3,NA,TRBJ2-1,few,CASSATLAHNEQFF,TGTGCCAGCAGTGCGACGCTGGCTCACAATGAGCAGTTCTTC
TRBV4-2,NA,TRBJ2-7,NA,CASSQDRGRTYEQYF,TGTGCCAGCAGCCAAGATAGGGGGAGAACCTACGAGCAGTACTTC
TRBV20-1,NA,TRBJ2-7,NA,CSARLSGSREQYF,TGCAGTGCTAGGTTATCGGGTTCTCGCGAGCAGTACTTC
TRBV20-1,NA,TRBJ2-3,many,CSARGMERTGGTDTQYF,TGCAGTGCTAGAGGAATGGAAAGGACGGGGGGCACAGATACGCAGTATTTT
TRBV12-3/TRBV12-4,TRBD1,TRBJ1-1,NA,CASSLIQGATEAFF,TGTGCCAGCAGTTTAATACAGGGGGCCACTGAAGCTTTCTTT
TRBV6-1,NA,TRBJ1-2,many,CASSESRTGLYGYTF,TGTGCCAGCAGTGAATCTAGAACAGGGCTCTATGGCTACACCTTC
TRBV7-9,TRBD2,TRBJ2-1,NA,CASSLVISGSDEQFF,TGTGCCAGCAGCTTAGTGATTAGCGGGAGCGATGAGCAGTTCTTC
TRBV7-2,TRBD2,TRBJ2-2,few,CASSLVPSGGTGELFF,TGTGCCAGCAGCTTAGTCCCTAGCGGGGGAACCGGGGAGCTGTTTTTT
TRBV6-2/TRBV6-3,TRBD2,TRBJ2-7,few,CASRSSGASYEQYF,TGTGCCAGCAGAAGTAGCGGGGCGTCCTACGAGCAGTACTTC
TRBV4-2,TRBD2,TRBJ2-1,few,CASSQDLWTRGNEQFF,TGTGCCAGCAGCCAAGACCTTTGGACTAGAGGAAATGAGCAGTTCTTC
TRBV20-1,TRBD1,TRBJ2-3,few,CSAGGTGVDDTQYF,TGCAGTGCTGGGGGGACAGGCGTTGATGATACGCAGTATTTT
TRBV7-9,NA,TRBJ1-2,many,CASSLLTSYGYTF,TGTGCCAGCAGCTTGCTTACGAGCTATGGCTACACCTTC
TRBV20-1,TRBD2,TRBJ2-3,few,CGAGGLADRRVTDTQYF,TGCGGGGCGGGGGGACTAGCGGATAGACGGGTCACAGATACGCAGTATTTT
TRBV18,TRBD1,TRBJ2-7,many,CASSPRGLQGVEQYF,TGTGCCAGCTCACCACGGGGATTACAGGGGGTCGAGCAGTACTTC